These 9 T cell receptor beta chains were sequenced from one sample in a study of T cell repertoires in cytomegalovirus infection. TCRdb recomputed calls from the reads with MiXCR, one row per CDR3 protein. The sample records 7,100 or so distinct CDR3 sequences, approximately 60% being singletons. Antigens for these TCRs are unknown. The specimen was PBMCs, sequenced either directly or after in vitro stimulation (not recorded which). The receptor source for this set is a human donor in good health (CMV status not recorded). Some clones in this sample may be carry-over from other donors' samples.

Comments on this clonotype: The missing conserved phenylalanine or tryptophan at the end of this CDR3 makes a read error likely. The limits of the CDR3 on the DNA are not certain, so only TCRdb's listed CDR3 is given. The chain's CDR3 is CASSLMVSKQGTETFC. This chain links TRBV12-3 or TRBV12-4 with TRBJ1-1; the table gives TRBD1 as D, unverified against the DNA. The CDR3 is made up of 16 amino acids, end residues included.

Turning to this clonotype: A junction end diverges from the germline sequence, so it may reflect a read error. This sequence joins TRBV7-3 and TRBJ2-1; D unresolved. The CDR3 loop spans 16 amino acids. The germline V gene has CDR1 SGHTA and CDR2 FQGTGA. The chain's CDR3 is CSSSLRGESSYHEPFF. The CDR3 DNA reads TGTTCCAGCAGCTTACGTGGCGAGAGCTCCTACCATGAGCCGTTCTTC.

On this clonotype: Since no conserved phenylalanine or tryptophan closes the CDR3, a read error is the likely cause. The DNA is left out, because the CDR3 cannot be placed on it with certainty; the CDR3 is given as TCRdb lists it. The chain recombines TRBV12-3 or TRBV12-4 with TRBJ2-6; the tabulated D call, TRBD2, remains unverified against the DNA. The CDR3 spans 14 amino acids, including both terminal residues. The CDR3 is CASIPPSRANVTTC.

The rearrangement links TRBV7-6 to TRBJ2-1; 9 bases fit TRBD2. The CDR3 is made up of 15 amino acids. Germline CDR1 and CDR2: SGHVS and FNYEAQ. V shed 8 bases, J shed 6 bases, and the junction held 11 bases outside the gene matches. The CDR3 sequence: CASGTSGGPFNEQFF. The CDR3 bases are TGTGCCAGCGGGACGAGCGGGGGGCCCTTCAATGAGCAGTTCTTC.

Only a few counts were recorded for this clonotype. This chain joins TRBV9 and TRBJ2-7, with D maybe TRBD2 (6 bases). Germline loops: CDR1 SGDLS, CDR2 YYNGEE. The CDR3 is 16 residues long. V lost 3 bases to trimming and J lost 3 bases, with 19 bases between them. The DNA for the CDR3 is TGTGCCAGCAGCGCTTACGGGACTCACTACCACTACGAGCAGTACTTC. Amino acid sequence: CASSAYGTHYHYEQYF. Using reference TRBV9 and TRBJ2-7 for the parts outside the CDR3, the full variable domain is DSGVTQTPKHLITATGQRVTLRCSPRSGDLSVYWYQQSLDQGLQFLIQYYNGEERAKGNILERFSAQQFPDLHSELNLSSLELGDSALYFCASSAYGTHYHYEQYFGPGTRLTVT.

The CDR3 bases are TGCGCCAGCAGCTTGTCCCCGACAGCGGGCGATGAGCAGTTCTTC. Its protein is CASSLSPTAGDEQFF. The chain links TRBV5-1 to TRBJ2-1; D perhaps matches TRBD2 (6 bases). This CDR3 spans 15 amino acids. Looked up from germline, CDR1 is SGHRS and CDR2 is YFSETQ. V gave up 1 base and J gave up 8 bases, with 16 bases separating them.

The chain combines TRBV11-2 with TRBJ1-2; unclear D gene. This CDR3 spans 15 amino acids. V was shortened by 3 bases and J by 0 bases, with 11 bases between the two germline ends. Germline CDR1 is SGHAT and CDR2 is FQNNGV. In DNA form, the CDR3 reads TGTGCCAGCAGCTTGGACGTTGGCGCTAACTATGGCTACACCTTC. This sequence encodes CASSLDVGANYGYTF.

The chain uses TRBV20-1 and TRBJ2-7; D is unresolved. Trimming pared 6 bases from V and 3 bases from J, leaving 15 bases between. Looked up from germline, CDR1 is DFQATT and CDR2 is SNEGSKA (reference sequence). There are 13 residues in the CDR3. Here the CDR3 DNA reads TGCAGTGCCTCCCGGGCCACTGGCTACGAGCAGTACTTC. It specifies CSASRATGYEQYF.

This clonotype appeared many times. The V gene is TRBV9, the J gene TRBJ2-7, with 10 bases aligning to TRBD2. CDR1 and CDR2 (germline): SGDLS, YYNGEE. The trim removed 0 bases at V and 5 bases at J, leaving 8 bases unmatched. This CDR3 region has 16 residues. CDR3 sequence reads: CASSVGEGLAIDEQYF. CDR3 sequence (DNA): TGTGCCAGCAGCGTAGGTGAGGGACTAGCGATCGACGAGCAGTACTTC.